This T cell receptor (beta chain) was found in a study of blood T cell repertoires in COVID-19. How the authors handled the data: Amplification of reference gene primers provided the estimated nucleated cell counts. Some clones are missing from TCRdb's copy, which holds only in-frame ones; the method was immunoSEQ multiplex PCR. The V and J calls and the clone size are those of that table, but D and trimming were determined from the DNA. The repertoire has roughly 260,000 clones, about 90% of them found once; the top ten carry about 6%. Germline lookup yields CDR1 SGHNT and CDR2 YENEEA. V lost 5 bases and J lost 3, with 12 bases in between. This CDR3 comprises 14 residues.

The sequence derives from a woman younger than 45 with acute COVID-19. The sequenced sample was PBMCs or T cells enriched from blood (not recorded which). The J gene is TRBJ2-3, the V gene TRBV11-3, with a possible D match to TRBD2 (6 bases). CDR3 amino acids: CASSKGTATDTQYF. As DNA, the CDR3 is TGTGCCAGCAGCAAAGGGACTGCAACAGATACGCAGTATTTT. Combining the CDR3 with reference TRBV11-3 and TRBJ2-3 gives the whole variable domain EAGVVQSPRYKIIEKKQPVAFWCNPISGHNTLYWYLQNLGQGPELLIRYENEEAVDDSQLPKDRFSAERLKGVDSTLKIQPAELGDSAVYLCASSKGTATDTQYFGPGTRLTVL.